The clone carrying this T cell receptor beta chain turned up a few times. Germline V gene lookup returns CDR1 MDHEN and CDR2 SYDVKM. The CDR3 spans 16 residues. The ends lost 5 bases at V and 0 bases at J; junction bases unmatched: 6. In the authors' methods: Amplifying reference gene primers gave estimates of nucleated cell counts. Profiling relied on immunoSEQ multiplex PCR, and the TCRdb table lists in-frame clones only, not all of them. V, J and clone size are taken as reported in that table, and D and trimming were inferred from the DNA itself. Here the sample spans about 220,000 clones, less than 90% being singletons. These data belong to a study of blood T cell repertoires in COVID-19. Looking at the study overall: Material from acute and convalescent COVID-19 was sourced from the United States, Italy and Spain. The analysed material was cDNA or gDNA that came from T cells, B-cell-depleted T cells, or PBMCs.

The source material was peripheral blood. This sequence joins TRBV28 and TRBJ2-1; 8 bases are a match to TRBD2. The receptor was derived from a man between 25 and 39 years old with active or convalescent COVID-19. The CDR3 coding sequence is TGTGCCAGCAGTCTCTCAGCGGGGGTCTCCTACAATGAGCAGTTCTTC. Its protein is CASSLSAGVSYNEQFF.